The present T cell receptor (beta chain) was sequenced within a study of Graves' ophthalmopathy and Graves' hyperthyroidism. Study-wide background: Peripheral blood was gathered at the point of initial diagnosis, before any treatment started.

Study-wide results and caveats: For separating ophthalmopathy from stable hyperthyroidism, a 13-signature model gave under 90% sensitivity and roughly 79% specificity.

The authors amplified TCR beta CDR3 regions from RNA transcripts. HTBI-primed RT-PCR formed the first round, and a multiplex PCR formed the second. One entry per CDR3 protein results from TCRdb running MiXCR on the multiplex PCR reads. This table has about 640,000 distinct CDR3 sequences, 35% to 50% appearing once. The count of this clonotype is one. Antigen: not known. Trimming removed 6 bases from V and 0 bases from J; junction bases left unmatched: 4. This CDR3 contains 17 residues. The germline V gene encodes CDR1 WSHSY and CDR2 SAAADI. The sequencing sample was made of peripheral blood. This receptor was identified in an adult man with Graves' ophthalmopathy. The chain recombines TRBV10-2 with TRBJ2-6, with 11 nucleotides matching TRBD2. The CDR3 protein is CASRSGTSGSGANVLTF. In nucleotides, the CDR3 is TGCGCCAGCAGATCCGGGACTAGCGGCTCTGGGGCCAACGTCCTGACTTTC.